Sequencing of this T cell receptor (beta chain) was carried out in a study of T-cell reconstitution after alpha-beta-depleted transplantation in children. Molecular barcoding with unique molecular identifiers was used for the TCRbeta library. Via MiXCR, TCRdb re-called the PCR reads, giving one row per CDR3 protein. This sample has about 420,000 distinct CDR3 sequences, with roughly 16% found just once. The CDR3 spans 19 residues. The germline V gene encodes CDR1 LGHNA and CDR2 YSLEER. The trim removed 2 bases at V and 2 bases at J, leaving 15 bases unmatched. The TCR comes from a boy under two years old who had a stem cell transplant for Wiskott-Aldrich syndrome, so the T cells may come from the graft donor. The material was PBMCs, mostly from graft donor cells, obtained 360 days after TCRalphabeta/CD19-depleted stem cell transplant. The chain carries TRBV4-3 and TRBJ2-3; the match to TRBD2 covers 8 bases. The CDR3 coding sequence is TGCGCCAGCAGCCAAACAGCAGGTTTCGGTAGCGGGGTCACAGATACGCAGTATTTT. Residues: CASSQTAGFGSGVTDTQYF.